What follows describes a single T cell receptor beta chain. The CDR3 loop spans 11 amino acids. Germline V gene lookup returns CDR1 MDHEN and CDR2 SYDVKM. V dropped 6 bases and J dropped 10 bases, with 10 bases sitting between them. The record originates from a study of blood T cell repertoires in COVID-19. Repertoires were generated with immunoSEQ multiplex PCR, while TCRdb's copy carries only in-frame clones and drops some. The sample comprises some 41,000 clones, 70% to 90% of which are singletons, and about an eighth rests with the top ten. The TCR originated in a man aged 60 to 75 with active COVID-19. Sequencing was done on a sample of peripheral blood. V usage is TRBV28 and J usage is TRBJ2-1; the D gene is possibly TRBD1 (6 bases). CDR3 DNA: TGTGCCAGCAGGCTCGGGACAGAGCAGTTCTTC. Residues: CASRLGTEQFF.